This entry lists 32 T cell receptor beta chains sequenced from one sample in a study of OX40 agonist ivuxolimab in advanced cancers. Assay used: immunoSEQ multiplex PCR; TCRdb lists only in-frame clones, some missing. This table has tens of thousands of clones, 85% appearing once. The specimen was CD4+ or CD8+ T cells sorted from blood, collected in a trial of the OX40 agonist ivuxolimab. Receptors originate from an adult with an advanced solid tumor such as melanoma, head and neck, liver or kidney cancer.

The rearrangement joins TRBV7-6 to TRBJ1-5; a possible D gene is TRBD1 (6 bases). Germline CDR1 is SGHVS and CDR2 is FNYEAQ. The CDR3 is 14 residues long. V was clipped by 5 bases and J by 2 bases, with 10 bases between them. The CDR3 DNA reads TGTGCCAGCAGCAAAGGGGGTGGCAATCAGCCCCAGCATTTT. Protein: CASSKGGGNQPQHF.

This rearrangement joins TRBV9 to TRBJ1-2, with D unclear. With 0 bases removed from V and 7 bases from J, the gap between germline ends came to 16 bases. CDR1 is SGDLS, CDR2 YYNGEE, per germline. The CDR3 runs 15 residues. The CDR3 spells CASSVGTGSMVGYTF. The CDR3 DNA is TGTGCCAGCAGCGTAGGGACGGGATCTATGGTTGGCTACACCTTC.

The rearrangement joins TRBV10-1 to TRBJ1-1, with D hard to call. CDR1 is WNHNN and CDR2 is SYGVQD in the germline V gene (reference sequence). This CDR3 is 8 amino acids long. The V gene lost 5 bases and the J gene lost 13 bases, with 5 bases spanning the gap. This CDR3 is CASSPLFF. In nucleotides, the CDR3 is TGCGCCAGCAGTCCCCTTTTCTTT.

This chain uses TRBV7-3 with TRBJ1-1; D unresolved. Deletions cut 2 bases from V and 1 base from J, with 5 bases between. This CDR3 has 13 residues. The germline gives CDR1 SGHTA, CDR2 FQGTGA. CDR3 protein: CASSLGQNTEAFF. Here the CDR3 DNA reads TGTGCCAGCAGCTTAGGGCAGAACACTGAAGCTTTCTTT.

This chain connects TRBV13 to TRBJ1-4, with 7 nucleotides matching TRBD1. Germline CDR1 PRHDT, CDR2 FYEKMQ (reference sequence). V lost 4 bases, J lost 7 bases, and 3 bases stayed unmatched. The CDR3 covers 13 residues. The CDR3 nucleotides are TGTGCCAGCAGCTCAGGGGGTTCTGAAAAACTGTTTTTT. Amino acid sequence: CASSSGGSEKLFF.

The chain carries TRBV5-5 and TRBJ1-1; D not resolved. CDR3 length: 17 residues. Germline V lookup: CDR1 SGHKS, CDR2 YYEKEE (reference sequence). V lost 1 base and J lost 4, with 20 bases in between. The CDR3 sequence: CASSLLGGKSMGTEAFF. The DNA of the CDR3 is TGTGCCAGCAGCTTGCTAGGAGGGAAGAGTATGGGCACTGAAGCTTTCTTT.

CDR3 coding DNA: TGTGCCAGCAGTTACCCCGGACAGGGAATGTCAGCTTTCTTT. Translating gives CASSYPGQGMSAFF. This chain joins TRBV6-5 and TRBJ1-1; 8 bases map to TRBD1. The V and J ends lost 2 bases and 10 bases, in that order; junction bases with no gene match: 9. CDR1 is MNHEY and CDR2 is SVGAGI in the germline V gene. There are 14 residues in the CDR3.

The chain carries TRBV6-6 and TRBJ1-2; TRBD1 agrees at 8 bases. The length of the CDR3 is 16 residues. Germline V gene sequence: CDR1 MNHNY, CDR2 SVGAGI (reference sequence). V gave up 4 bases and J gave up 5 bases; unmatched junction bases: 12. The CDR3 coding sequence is TGTGCCAGCAGTTCCTCTATCGACAGGGGTGCTTATGGCTACACCTTC. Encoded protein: CASSSSIDRGAYGYTF.

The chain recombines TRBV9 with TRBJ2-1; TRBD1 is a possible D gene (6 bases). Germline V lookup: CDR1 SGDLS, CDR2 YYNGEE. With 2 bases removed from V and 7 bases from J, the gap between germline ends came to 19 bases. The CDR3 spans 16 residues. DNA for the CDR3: TGTGCCAGCAGCGTCGAGAGGGACATGGCCGGGAATGAGCAGTTCTTC. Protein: CASSVERDMAGNEQFF.

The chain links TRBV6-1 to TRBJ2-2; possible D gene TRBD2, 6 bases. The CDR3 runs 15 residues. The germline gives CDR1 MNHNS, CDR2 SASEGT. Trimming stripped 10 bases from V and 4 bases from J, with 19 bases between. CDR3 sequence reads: CAIKPWEEVTGELFF. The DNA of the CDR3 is TGTGCCATCAAGCCCTGGGAGGAGGTCACCGGGGAGCTGTTTTTT.

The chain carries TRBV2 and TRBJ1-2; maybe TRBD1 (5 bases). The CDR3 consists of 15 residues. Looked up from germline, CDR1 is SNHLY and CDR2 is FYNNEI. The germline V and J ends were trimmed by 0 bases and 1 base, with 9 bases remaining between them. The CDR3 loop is CASSEAEGVNYGYTF. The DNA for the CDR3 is TGTGCCAGCAGTGAAGCTGAAGGGGTTAACTATGGCTACACCTTC.

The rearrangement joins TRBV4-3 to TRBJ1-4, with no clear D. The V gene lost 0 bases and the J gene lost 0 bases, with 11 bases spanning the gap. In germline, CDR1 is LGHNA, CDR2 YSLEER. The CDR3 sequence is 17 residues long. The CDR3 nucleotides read TGCGCCAGCAGCCAAGATTGGGAGGCTTCAACTAATGAAAAACTGTTTTTT. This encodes CASSQDWEASTNEKLFF.

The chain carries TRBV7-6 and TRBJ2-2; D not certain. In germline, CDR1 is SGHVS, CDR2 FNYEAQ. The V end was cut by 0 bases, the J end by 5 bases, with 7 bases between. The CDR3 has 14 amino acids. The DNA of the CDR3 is TGTGCCAGCAGCTTAGCGACGGGTACCGGGGAGCTGTTTTTT. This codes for CASSLATGTGELFF.

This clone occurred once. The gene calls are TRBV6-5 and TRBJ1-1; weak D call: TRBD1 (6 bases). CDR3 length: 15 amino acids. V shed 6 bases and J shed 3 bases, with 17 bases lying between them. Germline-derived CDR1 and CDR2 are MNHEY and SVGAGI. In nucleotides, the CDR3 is TGTGCCAGCAGCACCGAAGGGGGGTATCACACTGAAGCTTTCTTT. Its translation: CASSTEGGYHTEAFF.

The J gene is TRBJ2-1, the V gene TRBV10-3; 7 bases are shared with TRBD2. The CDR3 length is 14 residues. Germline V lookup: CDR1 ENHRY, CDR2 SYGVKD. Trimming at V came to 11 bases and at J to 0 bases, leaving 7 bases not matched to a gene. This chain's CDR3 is CAAKAGPSYNEQFF. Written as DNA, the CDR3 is TGTGCCGCGAAAGCGGGGCCCTCCTACAATGAGCAGTTCTTC.

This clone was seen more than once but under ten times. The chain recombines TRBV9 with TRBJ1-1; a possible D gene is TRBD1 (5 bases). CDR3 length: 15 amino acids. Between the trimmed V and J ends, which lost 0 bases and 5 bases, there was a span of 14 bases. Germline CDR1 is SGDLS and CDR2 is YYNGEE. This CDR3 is CASSVDGGRGTEAFF. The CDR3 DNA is TGTGCCAGCAGCGTAGACGGAGGGAGGGGAACTGAAGCTTTCTTT. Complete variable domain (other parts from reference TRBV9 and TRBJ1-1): DSGVTQTPKHLITATGQRVTLRCSPRSGDLSVYWYQQSLDQGLQFLIQYYNGEERAKGNILERFSAQQFPDLHSELNLSSLELGDSALYFCASSVDGGRGTEAFFGQGTRLTVV.

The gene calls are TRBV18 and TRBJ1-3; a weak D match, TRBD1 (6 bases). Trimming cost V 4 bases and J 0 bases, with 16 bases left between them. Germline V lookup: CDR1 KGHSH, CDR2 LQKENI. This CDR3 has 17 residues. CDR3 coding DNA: TGTGCCAGCTCACTACTACAGCTGGACAGCTCTGGAAACACCATATATTTT. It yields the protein CASSLLQLDSSGNTIYF.

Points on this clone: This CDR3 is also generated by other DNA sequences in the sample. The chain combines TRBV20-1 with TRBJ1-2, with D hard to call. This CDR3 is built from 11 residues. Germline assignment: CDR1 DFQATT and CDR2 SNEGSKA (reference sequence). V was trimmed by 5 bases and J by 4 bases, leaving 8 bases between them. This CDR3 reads CSAADIYGYTF. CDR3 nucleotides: TGCAGTGCTGCCGACATCTATGGCTACACCTTC.

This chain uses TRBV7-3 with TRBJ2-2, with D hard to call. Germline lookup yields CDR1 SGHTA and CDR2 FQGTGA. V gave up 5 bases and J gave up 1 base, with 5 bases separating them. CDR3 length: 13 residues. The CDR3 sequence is CASSQLNTGELFF. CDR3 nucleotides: TGTGCCAGCAGCCAACTGAACACCGGGGAGCTGTTTTTT. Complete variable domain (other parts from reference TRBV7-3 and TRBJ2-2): GAGVSQTPSNKVTEKGKYVELRCDPISGHTALYWYRQSLGQGPEFLIYFQGTGAADDSGLPNDRFFAVRPEGSVSTLKIQRTERGDSAVYLCASSQLNTGELFFGEGSRLTVL.

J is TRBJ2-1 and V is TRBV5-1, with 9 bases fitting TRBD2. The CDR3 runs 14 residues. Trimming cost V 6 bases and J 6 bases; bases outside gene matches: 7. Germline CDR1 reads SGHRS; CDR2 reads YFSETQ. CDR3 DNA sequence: TGCGCCAGCACCCAACTAGCGGGCGGCAATGAGCAGTTCTTC. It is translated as CASTQLAGGNEQFF.

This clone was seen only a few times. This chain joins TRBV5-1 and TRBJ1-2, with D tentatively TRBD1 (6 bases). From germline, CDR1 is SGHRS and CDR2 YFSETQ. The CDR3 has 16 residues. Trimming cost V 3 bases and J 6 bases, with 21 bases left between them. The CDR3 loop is CASSSHPGAQGHGYTF. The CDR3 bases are TGCGCCAGCAGCTCACACCCGGGGGCTCAGGGCCATGGCTACACCTTC.

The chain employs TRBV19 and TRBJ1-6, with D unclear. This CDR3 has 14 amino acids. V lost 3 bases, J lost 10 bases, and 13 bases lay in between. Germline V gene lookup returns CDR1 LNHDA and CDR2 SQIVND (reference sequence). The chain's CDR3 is CASSIGPNGSPLHF. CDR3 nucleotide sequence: TGTGCCAGTAGTATTGGTCCGAATGGGTCACCCCTCCACTTT.

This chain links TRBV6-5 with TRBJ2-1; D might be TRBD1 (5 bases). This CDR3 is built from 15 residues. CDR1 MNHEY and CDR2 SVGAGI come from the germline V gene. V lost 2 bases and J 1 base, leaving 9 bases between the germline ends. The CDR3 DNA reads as TGTGCCAGCAGTTACCGCGACAGTTCCTACAATGAGCAGTTCTTC. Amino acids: CASSYRDSSYNEQFF.

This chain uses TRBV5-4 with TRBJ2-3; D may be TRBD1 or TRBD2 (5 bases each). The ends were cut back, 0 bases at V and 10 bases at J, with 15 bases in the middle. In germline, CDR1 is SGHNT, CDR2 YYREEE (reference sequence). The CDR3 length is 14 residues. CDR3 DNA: TGTGCCAGCAGCTTGGGGATCCTTAGAGGGGCGCAGTATTTT. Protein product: CASSLGILRGAQYF.

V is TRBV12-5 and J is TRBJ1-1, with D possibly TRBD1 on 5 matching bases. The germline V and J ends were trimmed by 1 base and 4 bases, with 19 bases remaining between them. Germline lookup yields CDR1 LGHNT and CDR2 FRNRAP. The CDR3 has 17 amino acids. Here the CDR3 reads CASGLGVPGGAGTEAFF. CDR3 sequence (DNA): TGTGCTAGTGGTTTGGGGGTCCCAGGTGGGGCGGGCACTGAAGCTTTCTTT.

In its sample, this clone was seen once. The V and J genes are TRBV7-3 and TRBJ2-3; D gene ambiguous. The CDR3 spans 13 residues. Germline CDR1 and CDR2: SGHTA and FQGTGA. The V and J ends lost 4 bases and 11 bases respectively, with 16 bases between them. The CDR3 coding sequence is TGTGCCAGCAGCTCCCCGGGTGCTCTGGAGCAGTATTTT. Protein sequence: CASSSPGALEQYF.

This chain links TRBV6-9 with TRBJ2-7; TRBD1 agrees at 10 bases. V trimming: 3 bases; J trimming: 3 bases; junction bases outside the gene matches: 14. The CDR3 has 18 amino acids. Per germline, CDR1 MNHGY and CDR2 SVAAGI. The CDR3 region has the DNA TGTGCCAGCAGTTACCCGGGACAGGGGATCCCCCTCTACTACGAGCAGTACTTC. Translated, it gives CASSYPGQGIPLYYEQYF.

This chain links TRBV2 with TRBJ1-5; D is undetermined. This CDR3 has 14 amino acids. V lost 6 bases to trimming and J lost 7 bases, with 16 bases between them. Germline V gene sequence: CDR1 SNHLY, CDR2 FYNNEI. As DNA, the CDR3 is TGTGCCAGCAGGCGCTCAGAGGTCGAGCAGCCCCAGCATTTT. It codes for CASRRSEVEQPQHF.

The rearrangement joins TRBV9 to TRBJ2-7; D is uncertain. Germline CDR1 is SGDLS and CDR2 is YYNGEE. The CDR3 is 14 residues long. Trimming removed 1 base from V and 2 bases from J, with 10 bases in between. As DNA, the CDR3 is TGTGCCAGCAGCGTAACTCCGGGTACCTACGAGCAGTACTTC. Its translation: CASSVTPGTYEQYF.

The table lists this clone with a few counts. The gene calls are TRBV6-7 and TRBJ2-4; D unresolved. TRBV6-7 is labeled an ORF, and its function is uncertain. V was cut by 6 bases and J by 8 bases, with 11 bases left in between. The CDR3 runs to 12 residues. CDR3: CASRYPLHIQYF. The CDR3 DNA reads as TGTGCCAGCAGGTACCCGTTGCACATTCAGTACTTC.

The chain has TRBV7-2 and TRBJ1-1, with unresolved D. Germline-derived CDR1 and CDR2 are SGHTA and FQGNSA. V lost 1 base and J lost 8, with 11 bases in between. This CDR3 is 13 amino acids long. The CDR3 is CASSLEGQAEAFF. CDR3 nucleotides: TGTGCCAGCAGCTTAGAAGGGCAGGCAGAAGCTTTCTTT. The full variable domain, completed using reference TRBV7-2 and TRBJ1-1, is GAGVSQSPSNKVTEKGKDVELRCDPISGHTALYWYRQSLGQGLEFLIYFQGNSAPDKSGLPSDRFSAERTGGSVSTLTIQRTQQEDSAVYLCASSLEGQAEAFFGQGTRLTVV.

This CDR3 reads CASSTGQGNNEQFF. CDR3 nucleotide sequence: TGTGCCAGCAGTACTGGACAGGGGAACAATGAGCAGTTCTTC. The gene calls are TRBV6-5 and TRBJ2-1, with 9 bases that match TRBD1. The length of the CDR3 is 14 residues. The junction had 4 bases not matched to a gene; V was cut back by 5 bases and J by 5 bases. CDR1 and CDR2 (germline): MNHEY, SVGAGI.